This entry lists 29 T cell receptor beta chains sequenced from one sample in a study of blood T cell repertoires in COVID-19. Sequencing was performed with immunoSEQ multiplex PCR; in TCRdb, only in-frame clones are kept and a portion is missing. The sample lists about 300,000 clones, around 87% occurring once. The sample was peripheral blood. The receptors stem from a man aged 65 to 85 with acute or convalescent COVID-19.

This chain uses TRBV2 with TRBJ1-3; D perhaps matches TRBD1 (6 bases). The germline CDR1 and CDR2 sequences are SNHLY and FYNNEI. The ends were cut back, 6 bases at V and 0 bases at J, with 9 bases in the middle. The CDR3 length is 14 residues. The CDR3 nucleotides are TGTGCCAGCAGGTGGGACACCTCTGGAAACACCATATATTTT. This encodes CASRWDTSGNTIYF.

The chain joins TRBV10-1 to TRBJ1-5; the match to TRBD1 covers 8 bases. Trimming took 7 bases from V and 5 from J; bases not matched to a gene: 10. Germline V CDR1 and CDR2: WNHNN, SYGVQD (reference sequence). This CDR3 has 15 residues. The CDR3 sequence: CASNNRDRIDQPQHF. The CDR3 coding sequence is TGCGCCAGCAATAACCGGGACAGGATAGATCAGCCCCAGCATTTT.

The chain uses TRBV28 and TRBJ2-3; 9 nucleotides line up with TRBD2. This CDR3 is built from 16 residues. J lost 0 bases, V lost 3 bases, and 4 bases had no gene match. Germline V gene data show CDR1 as MDHEN and CDR2 as SYDVKM. CDR3 sequence reads: CASSLVLAGSTDTQYF. The CDR3 DNA reads as TGTGCCAGCAGTTTGGTCCTAGCGGGAAGCACAGATACGCAGTATTTT. Using reference TRBV28 and TRBJ2-3 for the parts outside the CDR3, the full variable domain is DVKVTQSSRYLVKRTGEKVFLECVQDMDHENMFWYRQDPGLGLRLIYFSYDVKMKEKGDIPEGYSVSREKKERFSLILESASTNQTSMYLCASSLVLAGSTDTQYFGPGTRLTVL.

This chain uses TRBV7-2 with TRBJ2-3; 8 bases agree with TRBD2. Trimming at V came to 3 bases and at J to 2 bases, leaving 4 bases not matched to a gene. Germline loops: CDR1 SGHTA, CDR2 FQGNSA. The CDR3 length is 15 residues. The CDR3 protein is CASSFTGGPTDTQYF. The CDR3 nucleotides read TGTGCCAGCAGCTTTACGGGGGGGCCCACAGATACGCAGTATTTT.

This chain links TRBV5-6 with TRBJ2-3; 7 bases agree with TRBD2. CDR1 is SGHDT, CDR2 YYEEEE, per germline. The CDR3 loop spans 15 amino acids. The junction had 8 bases not matched to a gene; V was cut back by 7 bases and J by 0 bases. The CDR3 here is CASSKPGGSTDTQYF. DNA of the CDR3: TGTGCCAGCTCAAAACCGGGGGGTAGCACAGATACGCAGTATTTT.

This clone has only one observation. CDR3 nucleotide sequence: TGTGCCAGCAGCTTAGTAGCGGGGCTCGCCAATGAGCAGTTCTTC. This encodes CASSLVAGLANEQFF. The chain has TRBV11-2 and TRBJ2-1, with 8 bases aligning to TRBD2. After removal of 1 base from V and 6 bases from J, the junction contained 5 bases not matched to a gene. The CDR3 consists of 15 residues. From germline, CDR1 is SGHAT and CDR2 FQNNGV.

The chain recombines TRBV7-2 with TRBJ2-7; D remains unclear. Germline values: CDR1 SGHTA, CDR2 FQGNSA. Trimming stripped 1 base from V and 5 bases from J, with 9 bases between. The CDR3 totals 13 residues. CDR3 nucleotides: TGTGCCAGCAGCTTAGTGGCCAAAGACGAGCAGTACTTC. This translates into CASSLVAKDEQYF.

This chain links TRBV7-2 with TRBJ2-7; TRBD1 matches 9 bases. The CDR3 runs to 16 residues. CDR1 SGHTA and CDR2 FQGNSA come from the germline V gene. The V and J ends lost 1 base and 3 bases, in that order; junction bases with no gene match: 7. CDR3 residues: CASSLGPGQGYYEQYF. The CDR3 bases are TGTGCCAGCAGCTTAGGACCGGGACAGGGCTACTACGAGCAGTACTTC. Supplemented by reference TRBV7-2 and TRBJ2-7, the full variable domain reads GAGVSQSPSNKVTEKGKDVELRCDPISGHTALYWYRQSLGQGLEFLIYFQGNSAPDKSGLPSDRFSAERTGGSVSTLTIQRTQQEDSAVYLCASSLGPGQGYYEQYFGPGTRLTVT.

This chain connects TRBV5-1 to TRBJ2-1, with a tentative D call TRBD2 (5 bases). Germline lookup yields CDR1 SGHRS and CDR2 YFSETQ. CDR3 length: 15 residues. V gave up 4 bases and J gave up 6 bases, with 17 bases separating them. The CDR3 sequence is CASSPDSTRGNEQFF. CDR3 nucleotides: TGCGCCAGCAGCCCAGACTCAACCCGGGGCAATGAGCAGTTCTTC.

This sequence joins TRBV9 and TRBJ2-2; maybe TRBD2 (5 bases). Germline V gene lookup returns CDR1 SGDLS and CDR2 YYNGEE. The germline V and J ends were trimmed by 0 bases and 11 bases, with 11 bases remaining between them. This CDR3 spans 13 amino acids. CDR3 nucleotides: TGTGCCAGCAGCGTAGCTACGGGAACTGAGCTGTTTTTT. Translating it yields CASSVATGTELFF. The entire variable domain, with the rest obtained from reference TRBV9 and TRBJ2-2, is as follows: DSGVTQTPKHLITATGQRVTLRCSPRSGDLSVYWYQQSLDQGLQFLIQYYNGEERAKGNILERFSAQQFPDLHSELNLSSLELGDSALYFCASSVATGTELFFGEGSRLTVL.

In its sample, this clone was seen once. V gene TRBV19 combines with J gene TRBJ2-5, with TRBD1 identical over 7 bases. Trimming at V came to 5 bases and at J to 5 bases, leaving 5 bases not matched to a gene. This CDR3 is built from 13 residues. Germline-derived CDR1 and CDR2 are LNHDA and SQIVND (reference sequence). The CDR3 protein is CASSQTGAETQYF. CDR3 DNA: TGTGCCAGTAGTCAAACAGGGGCGGAGACCCAGTACTTC.

The chain employs TRBV7-2 and TRBJ2-1; a weak D match, TRBD2 (7 bases). V was clipped by 5 bases and J by 4 bases, with 21 bases between them. CDR3 length equals 17 residues. Germline V CDR1 and CDR2: SGHTA, FQGNSA. CDR3 in DNA: TGTGCCAGCAGCCCATCTCCTGGCGGGGGCCTTTACAATGAGCAGTTCTTC. It encodes CASSPSPGGGLYNEQFF.

The CDR3 protein is CASSLAGARNEQFF. The CDR3 DNA sequence: TGTGCCAGCTCCCTAGCGGGAGCTAGGAATGAGCAGTTCTTC. V usage is TRBV2 and J usage is TRBJ2-1; 10 nucleotides match TRBD2. In germline, CDR1 is SNHLY, CDR2 FYNNEI. The J segment lost 7 bases and the V segment lost 8 bases, leaving 8 bases of the junction unmatched. The CDR3 is 14 amino acids.

The V call is TRBV7-9, the J call TRBJ2-5; 7 bases are shared with TRBD1. Trimming took 0 bases from V and 4 from J; bases not matched to a gene: 14. The V gene's germline CDR1 is SEHNR and CDR2 FQNEAQ (reference sequence). This CDR3 region has 18 residues. In DNA form, the CDR3 reads TGTGCCAGCAGCTTAGCGATTACAGGGGACGCTGCCTCAGAGACCCAGTACTTC. Protein: CASSLAITGDAASETQYF.

The CDR3 bases are TGTGCCAGCAGTTTACAAACTAGATACGGCTACACCTTC. Translation gives CASSLQTRYGYTF. The V and J genes are TRBV28 and TRBJ1-2; D gene uncertain. The CDR3 spans 13 residues. V lost 2 bases and J 8 bases, leaving 12 bases between the germline ends. Germline CDR1 reads MDHEN; CDR2 reads SYDVKM.

This chain uses TRBV28 with TRBJ2-5, with 8 nucleotides matching TRBD1. V shed 6 bases and J 5 bases; nucleotides not matched to a gene: 14. Germline CDR1 is MDHEN and CDR2 is SYDVKM. This CDR3 region has 16 residues. In DNA form, the CDR3 reads TGTGCCAGCAGCGAACCAGGGGGCGCGTTCAGGGAGACCCAGTACTTC. It codes for CASSEPGGAFRETQYF.

The V gene is TRBV30, the J gene TRBJ2-6; D is possibly TRBD1 (7 bases). CDR1 is GTSNPN, CDR2 SVGIG, per germline (reference sequence). Trimming removed 8 bases at V and 4 bases at J, with 18 bases between. The CDR3 has 15 residues. The CDR3 spells CAVAPGGSGANVLTF. The CDR3 coding sequence is TGTGCCGTTGCCCCAGGGGGGTCGGGGGCCAACGTCCTGACTTTC.

The V and J genes are TRBV6-6 and TRBJ2-1; 8 nucleotides agree with TRBD1. Trimming at V came to 5 bases and at J to 2 bases, leaving 5 bases not matched to a gene. CDR1 and CDR2 from the germline V gene are MNHNY and SVGAGI (reference sequence). This CDR3 spans 15 amino acids. CDR3 residues: CASSEDRAAYNEQFF. In nucleotides, the CDR3 is TGTGCCAGCAGTGAGGACAGGGCTGCCTACAATGAGCAGTTCTTC.

This rearrangement joins TRBV25-1 to TRBJ2-5, with 7 bases identical to TRBD1. The CDR3 totals 15 residues. With 2 bases clipped from V and 2 bases from J, the junction kept 5 bases outside the gene matches. CDR1 MGHDK and CDR2 SYGVNS come from the germline V gene. The CDR3 loop reads CASSEPGTVQETQYF. The CDR3 DNA reads TGTGCCAGCAGTGAACCGGGGACAGTACAAGAGACCCAGTACTTC. Full variable domain (remainder filled in from reference TRBV25-1 and TRBJ2-5): EADIYQTPRYLVIGTGKKITLECSQTMGHDKMYWYQQDPGMELHLIHYSYGVNSTEKGDLSSESTVSRIRTEHFPLTLESARPSHTSQYLCASSEPGTVQETQYFGPGTRLLVL.

The chain joins TRBV7-9 to TRBJ2-5; 7 bases fit TRBD1. V lost 4 bases, J lost 5 bases, and 7 bases stayed unmatched. CDR1 and CDR2 from the germline V gene are SEHNR and FQNEAQ (reference sequence). This CDR3 has 14 residues. This CDR3 is CASSYRGGGETQYF. CDR3 DNA: TGTGCCAGCAGCTACCGAGGGGGCGGTGAGACCCAGTACTTC.

Concerning this clone itself: Other DNA sequences within the sample encode an identical CDR3. V and J are TRBV29-1 and TRBJ2-3; the match to TRBD1 covers 7 bases. CDR3 length: 12 residues. CDR1 is SQVTM and CDR2 is ANQGSEA in the germline V gene. With 4 bases clipped from V and 3 bases from J, the junction kept 1 base outside the gene matches. This CDR3 reads CSVGQGTDTQYF. CDR3 DNA sequence: TGCAGCGTTGGACAGGGTACAGATACGCAGTATTTT.

Here the CDR3 reads CASSTWRLGGADTQYF. The CDR3 region has the DNA TGCGCCAGCAGTACCTGGAGGCTCGGAGGTGCAGATACGCAGTATTTT. The chain is built from TRBV10-1 and TRBJ2-3; possible D gene TRBD2, 5 bases. Trimming took 5 bases from V and 4 from J, leaving 19 bases between them. From germline, CDR1 is WNHNN and CDR2 SYGVQD (reference sequence). The CDR3 is 16 amino acids.

The V gene is TRBV5-1, the J gene TRBJ1-2, with D hard to call. The CDR3 extends over 16 amino acids. Germline CDR1 SGHRS, CDR2 YFSETQ. V was shortened by 0 bases and J by 0 bases, with 12 bases between the two germline ends. The CDR3 is CASSLAGLNTNYGYTF. DNA of the CDR3: TGCGCCAGCAGCTTGGCAGGACTTAATACTAACTATGGCTACACCTTC.

J is TRBJ1-6 and V is TRBV2; 9 bases map to TRBD1. CDR3 length: 17 amino acids. Germline CDR1 and CDR2: SNHLY and FYNNEI. J gave up 0 bases and V 6 bases, and 6 bases lay outside the gene matches. Here the CDR3 DNA reads TGTGCCAGCAGGGGGGACAGGGAGGGCTCCTATAATTCACCCCTCCACTTT. This encodes CASRGDREGSYNSPLHF.

The V call is TRBV27, the J call TRBJ2-7, with D perhaps matching TRBD1 (5 bases). Germline V gene sequence: CDR1 MNHEY, CDR2 SMNVEV (reference sequence). The CDR3 loop spans 13 amino acids. Trimming took off 3 bases at V and 6 bases at J, with 12 bases between the two ends. CDR3 sequence (DNA): TGTGCCAGCAGTTTCTCTCAGGGCGGCGAGCAGTACTTC. Translating gives CASSFSQGGEQYF.

The rearrangement links TRBV7-2 to TRBJ1-5, with 9 positions matching TRBD1. The CDR3 is made up of 15 amino acids. Germline-derived CDR1 and CDR2 are SGHTA and FQGNSA. After removal of 3 bases from V and 6 bases from J, the junction contained 6 bases not matched to a gene. CDR3 coding DNA: TGTGCCAGCAGCTTTGCCGGGACAGGGCTTCAGCCCCAGCATTTT. Translation gives CASSFAGTGLQPQHF.

The chain couples TRBV19 to TRBJ1-1; D unclear. The CDR3 is 15 amino acids. From germline, CDR1 is LNHDA and CDR2 SQIVND (reference sequence). The V end lost 2 bases, the J end lost 4 bases, and 14 bases lay between the germline ends. This chain's CDR3 is CASSIRQPEGTEAFF. CDR3 nucleotides: TGTGCCAGTAGTATACGGCAACCTGAGGGCACTGAAGCTTTCTTT.

The rearrangement uses TRBV5-6 and TRBJ2-2; TRBD1 might be the D (6 bases). The CDR3 has 16 amino acids. Trimming took 0 bases from V and 5 from J, leaving 14 bases between them. CDR1 SGHDT and CDR2 YYEEEE come from the germline V gene. CDR3 nucleotide sequence: TGTGCCAGCAGCTTGGCAGGCAGGGGAGAGACCGGGGAGCTGTTTTTT. This sequence encodes CASSLAGRGETGELFF.

The CDR3 loop is CASSASADTQYF. The CDR3, as DNA: TGTGCCAGCAGCGCAAGCGCCGATACGCAGTATTTT. The chain uses TRBV7-3 and TRBJ2-3; D not certain. This CDR3 has 12 residues. Looked up from germline, CDR1 is SGHTA and CDR2 is FQGTGA. Trimming left V 5 bases short and J 6 bases short, with 9 bases between.